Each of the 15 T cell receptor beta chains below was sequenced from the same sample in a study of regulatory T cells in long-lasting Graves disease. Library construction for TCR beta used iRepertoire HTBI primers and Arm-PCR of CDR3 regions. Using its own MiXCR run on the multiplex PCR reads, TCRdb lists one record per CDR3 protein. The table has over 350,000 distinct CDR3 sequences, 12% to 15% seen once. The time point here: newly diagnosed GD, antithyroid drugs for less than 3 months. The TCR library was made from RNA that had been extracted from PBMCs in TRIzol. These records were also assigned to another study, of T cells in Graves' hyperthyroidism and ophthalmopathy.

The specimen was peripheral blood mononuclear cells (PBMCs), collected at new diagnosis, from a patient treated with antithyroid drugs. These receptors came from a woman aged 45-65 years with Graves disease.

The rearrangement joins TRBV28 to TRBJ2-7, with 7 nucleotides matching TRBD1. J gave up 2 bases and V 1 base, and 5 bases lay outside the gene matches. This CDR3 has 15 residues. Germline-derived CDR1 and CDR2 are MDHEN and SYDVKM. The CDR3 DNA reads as TGTGCCAGCAGTTTATTTGGACAGGAGGCCTACGAGCAGTACTTC. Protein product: CASSLFGQEAYEQYF.

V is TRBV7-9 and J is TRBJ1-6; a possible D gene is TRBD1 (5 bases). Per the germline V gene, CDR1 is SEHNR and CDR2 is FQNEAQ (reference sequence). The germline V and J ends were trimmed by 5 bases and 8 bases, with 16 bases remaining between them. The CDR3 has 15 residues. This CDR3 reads CASSKMGQGYSPLHF. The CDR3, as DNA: TGTGCCAGCAGCAAAATGGGGCAGGGATATTCACCCCTCCACTTT.

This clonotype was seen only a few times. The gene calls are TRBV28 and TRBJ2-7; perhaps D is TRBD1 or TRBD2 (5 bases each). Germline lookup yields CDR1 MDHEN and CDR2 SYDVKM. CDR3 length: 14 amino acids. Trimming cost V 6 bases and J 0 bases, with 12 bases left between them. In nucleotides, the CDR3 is TGTGCCAGCAGGGACACCGGGGCCTCCTACGAGCAGTACTTC. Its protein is CASRDTGASYEQYF.

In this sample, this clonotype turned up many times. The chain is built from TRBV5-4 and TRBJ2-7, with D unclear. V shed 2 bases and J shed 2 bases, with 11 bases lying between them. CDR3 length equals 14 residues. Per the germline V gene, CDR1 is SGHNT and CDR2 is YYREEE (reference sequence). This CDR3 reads CASSLNHGPYEQYF. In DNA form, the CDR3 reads TGTGCCAGCAGCTTAAACCACGGCCCCTACGAGCAGTACTTC.

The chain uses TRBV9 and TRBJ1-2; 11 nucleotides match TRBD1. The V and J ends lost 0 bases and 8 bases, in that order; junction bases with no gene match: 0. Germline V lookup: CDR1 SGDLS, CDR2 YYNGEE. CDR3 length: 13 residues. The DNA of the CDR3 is TGTGCCAGCAGCGTAGGGGACAGGGGGGGCTACACCTTC. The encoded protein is CASSVGDRGGYTF.

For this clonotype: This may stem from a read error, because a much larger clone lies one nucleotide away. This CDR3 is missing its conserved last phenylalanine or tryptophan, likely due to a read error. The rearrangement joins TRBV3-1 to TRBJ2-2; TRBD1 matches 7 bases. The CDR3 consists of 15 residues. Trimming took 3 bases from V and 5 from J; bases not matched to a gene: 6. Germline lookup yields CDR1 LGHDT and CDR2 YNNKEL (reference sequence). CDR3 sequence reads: CASSQLTGRTGELFI. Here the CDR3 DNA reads TGTGCCAGCAGCCAGCTGACAGGGAGAACCGGGGAGCTGTTTATT.

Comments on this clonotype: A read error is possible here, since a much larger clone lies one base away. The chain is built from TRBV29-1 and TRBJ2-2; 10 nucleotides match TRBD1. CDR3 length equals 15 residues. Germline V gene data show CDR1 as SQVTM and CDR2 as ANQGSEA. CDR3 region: CSVALGTGDTGKLFF. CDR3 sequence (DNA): TGCAGCGTTGCCCTCGGGACAGGGGACACCGGGAAGCTGTTTTTT.

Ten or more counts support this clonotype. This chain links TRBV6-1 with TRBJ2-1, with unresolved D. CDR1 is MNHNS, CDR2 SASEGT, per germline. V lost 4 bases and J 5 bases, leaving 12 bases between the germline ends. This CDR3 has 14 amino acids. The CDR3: CASSARDGDNEQFF. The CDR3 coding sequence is TGTGCCAGCAGTGCTCGCGACGGCGACAATGAGCAGTTCTTC.

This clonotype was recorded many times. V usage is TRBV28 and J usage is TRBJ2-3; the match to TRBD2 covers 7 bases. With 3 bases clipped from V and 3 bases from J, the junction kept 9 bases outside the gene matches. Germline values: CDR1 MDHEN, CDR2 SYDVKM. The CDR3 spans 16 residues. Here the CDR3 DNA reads TGTGCCAGCAGTTTGCCTGGGGGGGTACTGACAGATACGCAGTATTTT. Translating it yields CASSLPGGVLTDTQYF.

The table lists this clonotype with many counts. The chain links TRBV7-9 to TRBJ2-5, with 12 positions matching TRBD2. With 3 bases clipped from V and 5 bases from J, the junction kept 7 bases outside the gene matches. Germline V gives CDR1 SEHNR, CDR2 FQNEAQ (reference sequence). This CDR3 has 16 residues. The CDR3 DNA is TGTGCCAGCAGCTTGGAAGGACTAGCGGGATTGGAGACCCAGTACTTC. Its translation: CASSLEGLAGLETQYF. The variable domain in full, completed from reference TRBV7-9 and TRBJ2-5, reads DTGVSQNPRHKITKRGQNVTFRCDPISEHNRLYWYRQTLGQGPEFLTYFQNEAQLEKSRLLSDRFSAERPKGSFSTLEIQRTEQGDSAMYLCASSLEGLAGLETQYFGPGTRLLVL.

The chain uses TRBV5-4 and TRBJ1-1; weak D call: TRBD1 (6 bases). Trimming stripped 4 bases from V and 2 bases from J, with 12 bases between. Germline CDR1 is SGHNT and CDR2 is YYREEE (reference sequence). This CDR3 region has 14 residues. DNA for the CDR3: TGTGCCAGCAGCAGGGGGGGGGATAACACTGAAGCTTTCTTT. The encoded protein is CASSRGGDNTEAFF. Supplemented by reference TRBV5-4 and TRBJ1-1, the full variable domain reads ETGVTQSPTHLIKTRGQQVTLRCSSQSGHNTVSWYQQALGQGPQFIFQYYREEENGRGNFPPRFSGLQFPNYSSELNVNALELDDSALYLCASSRGGDNTEAFFGQGTRLTVV.

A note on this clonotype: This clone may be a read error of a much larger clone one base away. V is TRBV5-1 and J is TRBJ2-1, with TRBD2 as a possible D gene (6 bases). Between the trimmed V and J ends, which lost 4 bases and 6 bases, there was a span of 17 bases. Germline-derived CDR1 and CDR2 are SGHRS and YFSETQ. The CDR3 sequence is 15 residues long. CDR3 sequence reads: CASSKGLEPCNEQFF. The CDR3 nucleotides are TGCGCCAGCAGCAAGGGACTCGAGCCCTGCAATGAGCAGTTCTTC.

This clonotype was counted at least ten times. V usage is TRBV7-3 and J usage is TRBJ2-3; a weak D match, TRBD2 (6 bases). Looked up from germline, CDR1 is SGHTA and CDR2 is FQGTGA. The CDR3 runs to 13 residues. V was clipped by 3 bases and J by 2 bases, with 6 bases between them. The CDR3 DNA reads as TGTGCCAGCAGCTTGGACTACACAGATACGCAGTATTTT. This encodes CASSLDYTDTQYF.

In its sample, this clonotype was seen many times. In nucleotides, the CDR3 is TGTGCCAGCAGGCCCTCAGGGTACTATGGCTACACCTTC. It specifies CASRPSGYYGYTF. V and J are TRBV2 and TRBJ1-2; TRBD1 is a possible D gene (5 bases). CDR1 SNHLY and CDR2 FYNNEI come from the germline V gene. V was clipped by 6 bases and J by 3 bases, with 11 bases between them. CDR3 size: 13 residues.

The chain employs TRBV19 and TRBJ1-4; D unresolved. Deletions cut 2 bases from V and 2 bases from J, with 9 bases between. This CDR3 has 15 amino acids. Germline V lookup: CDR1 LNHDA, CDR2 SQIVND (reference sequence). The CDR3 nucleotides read TGTGCCAGTAGTATATTACAGCGGACTAATGAAAAACTGTTTTTT. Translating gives CASSILQRTNEKLFF.